A single TCR beta chain is shown here with its context. Its antigen is unknown. The sample holds no much larger clone one base away, and base qualities are not on file. The time point tag for this specimen amounts to: baseline pretreatment blood. What this sample's treatment or condition label stands for: 15 Gy SBRT to primary tumor, nephrectomy 4 weeks later. Serial peripheral blood from radiation-treated patients was sampled at baseline, 2 weeks and 4 weeks after SBRT to track tumor-enriched clonotypes. All patients had renal cell carcinoma with clear cell pathology. The QIAamp DNA Blood Mini Kit (Qiagen) was used to prepare genomic DNA for TCR sequencing. Only samples passing all quality control checks were included in the analyses. Relative to germline, V is 7 bases shorter and J is 9 bases shorter, with 18 bases between their ends. The CDR3 measures 13 amino acids from cysteine to phenylalanine. Of the read, only the CDR3 DNA is kept; its 39 bases are in frame from base 1. CDR1 and CDR2 were assigned from the germline V gene as SNHLY and FYNNEI.

The sample belongs to a study of radiation and T cells in renal cell carcinoma (dated by TCRdb to 2018 to 2020). Broadly, across the study: The samples were drawn from a clinical trial, where primary renal cell carcinomas were treated with 15 Gy of stereotactic body radiation therapy and then removed by nephrectomy 4 weeks afterward. In total, approximately 51 samples, comprising 26 tumors and some 27 peripheral blood samples, were subjected to TCR beta sequencing. In the approximately 53 samples combined, some 4,100,000 unique CDR3 nucleotide sequences were found, encoding roughly 2.5 million unique CDR3 amino acid sequences. What the work shows at the level of the full study, not this receptor alone: Because pretreatment tumor biopsies were not available, the baseline intratumoral presence of clonotypes could not be determined. Tracking of blood repertoire dynamics stopped at less than five weeks after treatment, with no follow-up past that point. In blood, the top tumor clonotypes increased from baseline to 2 weeks after radiation and then shrank by 4 weeks, which suggests a temporary expansion of tumor-resident clones. Because the trial had a single-armed design, the trial could not examine how radiation dose or scheduling affected the TCR repertoire.

Following the manufacturer's recommendations, the immunoSEQ kit was used to generate TCR beta libraries from genomic DNA. For library preparation, a first multiplex PCR was performed with proprietary primers, followed by a second PCR in which unique barcodes were added, and bead cleanups were performed after each round. A positive control reaction and a negative control reaction, both provided in the kit, were run with every batch of samples. The final libraries were assessed on an Agilent 4200 TapeStation D1000 ScreenTape, pooled by volume, and quantified by qPCR. Sequencing was performed on an Illumina NextSeq500 with a MidOutput 150-cycle cartridge, and 156 Read1 and 15 Index1 cycles were run with kit custom primers. The pooled library was loaded at 0.8 to 1 pM with a roughly 20% PhiX control spike-in. Processing in the source paper ran as follows. The vendor-processed data were analyzed in R, and a clonotype was defined as all T cells that share the same CDR3 nucleotide sequence. For clone abundance analyses, frequencies were normalized to the 10,000 most abundant clones per sample. Before analysis, public T cell clones were removed, and these numbered fewer than six per sample on average. An abundance difference of at least 32-fold between compartments was the criterion for calling clonotypes tumor-enriched or baseline blood-enriched. A beta-binomial differential abundance model was used to identify clonotypes that were expanded or contracted between blood time points. Tumor-blood repertoire similarity was measured with the Baroni-Urbani and Buser coefficient, and groups were compared using two-tailed Wilcoxon tests in R. TCRdb re-hosts the immuneACCESS table, in-frame sequences only. Its copies lack some clones; in the studies checked, an unresolved V gene accounts for under half of them, and the cause for the rest is not known. V and J calls and clone size are given by that table; D and trimming were obtained from the DNA. Present in this sample are approximately 110,000 clones, approximately 82% of which were seen just once. Clones ranked in the top ten supply under 4% of the sample.

Specimen: blood, collected from a patient whose treatment included radiotherapy and nephrectomy. This TCR derives from a woman aged 60-70 years with renal cell carcinoma. This chain is built from TRBV2 and TRBJ1-1; no D gene is confidently identified. CDR3 loop: CASTLQSRDQAFF. The nucleotide sequence is TGTGCCAGCACTCTTCAAAGTCGGGATCAAGCTTTCTTT.